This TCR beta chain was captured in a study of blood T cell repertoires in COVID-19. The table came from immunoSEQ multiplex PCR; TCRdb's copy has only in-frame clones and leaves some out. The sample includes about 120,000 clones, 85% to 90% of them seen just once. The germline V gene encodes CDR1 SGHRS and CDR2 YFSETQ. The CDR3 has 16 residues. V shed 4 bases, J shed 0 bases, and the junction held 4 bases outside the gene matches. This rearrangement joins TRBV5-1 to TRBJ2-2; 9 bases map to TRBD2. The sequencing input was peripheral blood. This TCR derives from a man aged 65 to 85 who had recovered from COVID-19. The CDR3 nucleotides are TGCGCCAGCAGCCCCCTAGCGGGAACGAACACCGGGGAGCTGTTTTTT. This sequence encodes CASSPLAGTNTGELFF.